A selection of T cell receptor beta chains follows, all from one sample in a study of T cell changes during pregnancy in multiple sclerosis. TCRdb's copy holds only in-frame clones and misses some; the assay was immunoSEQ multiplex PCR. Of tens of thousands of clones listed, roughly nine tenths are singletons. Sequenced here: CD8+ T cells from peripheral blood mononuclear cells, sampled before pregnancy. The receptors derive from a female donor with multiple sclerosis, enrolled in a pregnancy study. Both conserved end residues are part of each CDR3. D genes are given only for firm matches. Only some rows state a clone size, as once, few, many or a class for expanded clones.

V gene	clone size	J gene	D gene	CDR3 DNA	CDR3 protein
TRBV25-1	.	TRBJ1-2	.	TGTGCCAGCAGGGACGGGGGTGGCTACACCTTC	CASRDGGGYTF
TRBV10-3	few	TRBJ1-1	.	TGTGCCATCAGTGTGGGGGGTGAGGACACTGAAGCTTTCTTT	CAISVGGEDTEAFF
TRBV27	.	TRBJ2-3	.	TGTGCCAGCAGCCGCGCAGGGTGGGGCACAGATACGCAGTATTTT	CASSRAGWGTDTQYF
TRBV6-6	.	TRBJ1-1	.	TGTGCCAGCAGTTACGCCAGGTATGGGTTGAACACTGAAGCTTTCTTT	CASSYARYGLNTEAFF
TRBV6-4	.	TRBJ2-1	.	TGTGCCAGCAGTGAGGCAAGGGGAGGGGGAAATGAGCAGTTCTTC	CASSEARGGGNEQFF
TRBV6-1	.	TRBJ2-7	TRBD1	TGTGCCAGCAGTGAAGACGGGACAGGGTCCTACGAGCAGTACTTC	CASSEDGTGSYEQYF
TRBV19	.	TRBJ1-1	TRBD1	TGTGCCAGTAGTATACCTCCCAGACAGGGGACCACTGAAGCTTTCTTT	CASSIPPRQGTTEAFF
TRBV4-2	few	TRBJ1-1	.	TGTGCCAGCAACCAAGGAGCATACGGGGGAAACACTGAAGCTTTCTTT	CASNQGAYGGNTEAFF
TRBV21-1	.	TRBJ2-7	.	TGTGCCAGCAGCATCGAGGGAGGGTCCTTCTCCTACGAGCAGTACTTC	CASSIEGGSFSYEQYF
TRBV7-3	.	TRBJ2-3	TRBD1	TGTGCCAGCAGCTTAGGGCACAGGGGGCGAGATACGCAGTATTTT	CASSLGHRGRDTQYF
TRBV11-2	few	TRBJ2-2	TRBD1	TGTGCCAGCAGCCAACCGGGACAGGCGAACACCGGGGAGCTGTTTTTT	CASSQPGQANTGELFF
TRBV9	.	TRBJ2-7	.	TGTGCCAGCAGCGTAGGATCGCGGTCCTACGAGCAGTACTTC	CASSVGSRSYEQYF
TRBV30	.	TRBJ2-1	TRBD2	TGTGCCTGGAGGGCCAGGACTAGCGGGAGAGTAAATGAGCAGTTCTTC	CAWRARTSGRVNEQFF
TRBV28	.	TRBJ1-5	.	TGTGCCAGCAGTGATATCCCGGAGGATTATAGCAATCAGCCCCAGCATTTT	CASSDIPEDYSNQPQHF
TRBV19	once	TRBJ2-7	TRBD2	TGTGCCAGTAGCCACGGGGTAGCGGGAGTTTACGAGCAGTACTTC	CASSHGVAGVYEQYF
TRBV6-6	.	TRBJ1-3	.	TGTGCCAGCAGTTACTTCGGGGTAACCTCTGGAAACACCATATATTTT	CASSYFGVTSGNTIYF
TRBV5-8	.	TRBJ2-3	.	TGTGCCAGCAGCGCTATGGGGGCAGGAGATACGCAGTATTTT	CASSAMGAGDTQYF
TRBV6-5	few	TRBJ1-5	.	TGTGCCAGCAGAAAACAGGGAAGCAATCAGCCCCAGCATTTT	CASRKQGSNQPQHF
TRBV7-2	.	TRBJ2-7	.	TGTGCCAGCAGCTCTAGCCTGTCCCCCTACGAGCAGTACTTC	CASSSSLSPYEQYF
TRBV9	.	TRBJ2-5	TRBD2	TGTGCCAGCAGCCCATGGGCTAGCGGGTCGCAAGAGACCCAGTACTTC	CASSPWASGSQETQYF
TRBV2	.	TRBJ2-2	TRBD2	TGTGCCAGCTCCCCCCCGGGACTAGCGGGAGATGGCGGGGAGCTGTTTTTT	CASSPPGLAGDGGELFF
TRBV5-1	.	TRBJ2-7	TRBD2	TGCGCCAGCAGTTGGGATCCTAGCGGGGCTAGGAGCTCCTACGAGCAGTACTTC	CASSWDPSGARSSYEQYF
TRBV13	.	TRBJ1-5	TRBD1	TGTGCCAGCAGCTTATCGACAGGGGAGGAATCCAATCAGCCCCAGCATTTT	CASSLSTGEESNQPQHF
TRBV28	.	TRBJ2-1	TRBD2	TGTGCCAGCAGTGACAGCGGGAACAATGAGCAGTTCTTC	CASSDSGNNEQFF
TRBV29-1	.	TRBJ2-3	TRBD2	TGCAGCGTTGAACTCATAGCGGGAATCACAGATACGCAGTATTTT	CSVELIAGITDTQYF
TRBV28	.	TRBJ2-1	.	TGTGCCAGCAGTTCCACCCGACAGGGACTTTACAATGAGCAGTTCTTC	CASSSTRQGLYNEQFF
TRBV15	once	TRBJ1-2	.	TGTGCCACCAGCAGAGCCCGGACACTTTTGGGGCTCTATGGCTACACCTTC	CATSRARTLLGLYGYTF
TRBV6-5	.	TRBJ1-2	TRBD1	TGTGCCAGCAAGGACAGGGGTTGGGGCTACACCTTC	CASKDRGWGYTF
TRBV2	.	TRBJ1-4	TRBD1	TGTGCCAGCGGACAGACAGGGGGTAGTGGGGAAAAACTGTTTTTT	CASGQTGGSGEKLFF
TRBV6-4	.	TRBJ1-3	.	TGTGCCAGCAGGCACAGGGCCGACTCTGGAAACACCATATATTTT	CASRHRADSGNTIYF
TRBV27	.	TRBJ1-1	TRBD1	TGTGCCAGCAGTTTATTGGGACAGGGCTCTGAAGCTTTCTTT	CASSLLGQGSEAFF
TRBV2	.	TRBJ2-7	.	TGTGCCAGCAACCAGGGGACCGAGCAGTACTTC	CASNQGTEQYF
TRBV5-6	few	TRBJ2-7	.	TGTGCCAGCAGCTTGCAGGTTCACGAGCAGTACTTC	CASSLQVHEQYF
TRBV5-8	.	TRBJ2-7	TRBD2	TGTGCCAGCAGCAACGGACTAGTCTACGAGCAGTACTTC	CASSNGLVYEQYF
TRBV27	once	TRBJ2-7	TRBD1	TGTGCCAGCAGTCCCATGGGGGACAGGGTCGCCGAGCAGTACTTC	CASSPMGDRVAEQYF
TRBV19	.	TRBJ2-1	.	TGTGCCAGTAGTGAGCGCGGTTTCTACCCATACAATGAGCAGTTCTTC	CASSERGFYPYNEQFF
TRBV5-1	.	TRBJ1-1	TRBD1	TGCGCCAGCAACTTCAGGGGGCCGAACACTGAAGCTTTCTTT	CASNFRGPNTEAFF
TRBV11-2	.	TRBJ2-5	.	TGTGCCAGCAGCTTAGATACAGGGCAGGGAGAGACCCAGTACTTC	CASSLDTGQGETQYF
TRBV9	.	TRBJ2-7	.	TGTGCCAGCAGCGTGGAAGACAGCTACGAGCAGTACTTC	CASSVEDSYEQYF
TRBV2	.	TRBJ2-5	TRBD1	TGTGCCAGCAACCTGGGACAGGGAAAAGAGACCCAGTACTTC	CASNLGQGKETQYF
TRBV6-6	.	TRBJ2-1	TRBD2	TGTGCCAGCACCGTTGGACTAGCGGGAGTCAATGAGCAGTTCTTC	CASTVGLAGVNEQFF
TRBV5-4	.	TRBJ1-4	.	.	CASSFWRGGDEKLFF
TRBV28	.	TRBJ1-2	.	TGTGCCAGCAGTCCTCAACAAACGGGTATTGGCTACACCTTC	CASSPQQTGIGYTF
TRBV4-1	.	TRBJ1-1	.	TGCGCCAGCAGCCAAGGCGGGGCTGAAGCTTTCTTT	CASSQGGAEAFF
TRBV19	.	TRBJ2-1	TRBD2	TGTGCCAGTAGAGGTGGCGGGAGGGACGATGAGCAGTTCTTC	CASRGGGRDDEQFF
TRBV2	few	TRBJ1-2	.	TGTGCCATTACAGGCCATCGGTATGGCTACACCTTC	CAITGHRYGYTF
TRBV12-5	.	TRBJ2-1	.	TGTGCTAGTGGTTCCCATTACAATGAGCAGTTCTTC	CASGSHYNEQFF
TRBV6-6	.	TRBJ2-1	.	TGTGCCAGCAGTCTCATCGCGCCGACAGGCGAGAAGGAGTTCTTC	CASSLIAPTGEKEFF
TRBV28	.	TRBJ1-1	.	TGTGCCAGCAGTCCCCCCACTCGGGGGGCGCCGAGGATCGGAGCTTTCTTT	CASSPPTRGAPRIGAFF
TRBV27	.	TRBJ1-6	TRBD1	TGTGCCAGCAGTTTAGGGACAGGGGCCTCTTCCCTCCACTTT	CASSLGTGASSLHF
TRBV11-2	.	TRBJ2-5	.	TGTGCCAGCAGCTTCGGTGGAGGGTACCAAGAGACCCAGTACTTC	CASSFGGGYQETQYF
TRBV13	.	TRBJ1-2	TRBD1	TGTGCCAGCAGCTTAGGGACAGGGGGCTATGGCTACACCTTC	CASSLGTGGYGYTF
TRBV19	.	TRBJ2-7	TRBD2	TGTGCCAGTAGTATACTAGCGGGAGGGCGAGAGCAGTACTTC	CASSILAGGREQYF
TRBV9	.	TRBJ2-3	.	TGTGCCAGCAGCGTTACCGGGACAGATACGCAGTATTTT	CASSVTGTDTQYF
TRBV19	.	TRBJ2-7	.	TGTGCCAGTAGTATAGGGAGCGGCGACCGCTCCGAGCAGTACTTC	CASSIGSGDRSEQYF
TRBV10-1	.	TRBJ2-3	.	TGCGCCAGCGGACAAAACAGGGTTGGCACAGATACGCAGTATTTT	CASGQNRVGTDTQYF
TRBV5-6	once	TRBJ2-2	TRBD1	TGTGCCAGCAGCCTAGGGACAGGGTCTCGTACCGGGGAGCTGTTTTTT	CASSLGTGSRTGELFF